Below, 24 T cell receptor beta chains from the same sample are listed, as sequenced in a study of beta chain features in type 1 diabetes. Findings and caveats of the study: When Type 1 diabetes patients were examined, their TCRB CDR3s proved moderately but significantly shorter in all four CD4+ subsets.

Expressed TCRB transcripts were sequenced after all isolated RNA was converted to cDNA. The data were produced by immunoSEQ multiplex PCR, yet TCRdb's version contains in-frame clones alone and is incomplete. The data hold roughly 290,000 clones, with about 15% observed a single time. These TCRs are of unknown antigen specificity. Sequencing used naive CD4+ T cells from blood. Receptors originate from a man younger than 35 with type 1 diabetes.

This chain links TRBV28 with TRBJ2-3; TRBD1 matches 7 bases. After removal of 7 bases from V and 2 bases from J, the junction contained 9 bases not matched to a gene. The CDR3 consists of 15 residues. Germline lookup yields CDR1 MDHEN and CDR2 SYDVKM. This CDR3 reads CASKGAGVITDTQYF. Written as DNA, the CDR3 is TGTGCCAGCAAGGGGGCAGGGGTTATCACAGATACGCAGTATTTT.

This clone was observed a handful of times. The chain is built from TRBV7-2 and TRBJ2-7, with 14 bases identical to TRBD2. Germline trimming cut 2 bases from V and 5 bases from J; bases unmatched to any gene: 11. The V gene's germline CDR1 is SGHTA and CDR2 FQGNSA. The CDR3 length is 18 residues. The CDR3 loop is CASSLRSGTSGRPNEQYF. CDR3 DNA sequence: TGTGCCAGCAGCTTAAGGTCGGGGACTAGCGGGAGACCCAACGAGCAGTACTTC.

The CDR3 region is CASRSLAGKIYEQYF. CDR3 bases: TGTGCCAGCAGGTCCCTAGCGGGCAAAATCTACGAGCAGTACTTC. V gene TRBV6-5 combines with J gene TRBJ2-7; 8 bases map to TRBD2. After removal of 6 bases from V and 3 bases from J, the junction contained 10 bases not matched to a gene. CDR1 MNHEY and CDR2 SVGAGI come from the germline V gene. CDR3 length equals 15 residues.

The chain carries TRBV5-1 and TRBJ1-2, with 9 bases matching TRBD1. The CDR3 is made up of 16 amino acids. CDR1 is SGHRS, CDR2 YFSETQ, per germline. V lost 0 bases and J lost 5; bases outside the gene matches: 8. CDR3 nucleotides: TGCGCCAGCAGCTTGGGAGGACAGGGGCTTCGATATGGCTACACCTTC. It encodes CASSLGGQGLRYGYTF.

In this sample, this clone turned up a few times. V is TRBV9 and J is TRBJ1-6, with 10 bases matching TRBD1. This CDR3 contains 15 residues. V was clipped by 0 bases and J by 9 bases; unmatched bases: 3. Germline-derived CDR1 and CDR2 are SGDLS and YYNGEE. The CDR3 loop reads CASSVETGGRSPLHF. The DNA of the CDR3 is TGTGCCAGCAGCGTAGAGACAGGGGGCCGTTCACCCCTCCACTTT. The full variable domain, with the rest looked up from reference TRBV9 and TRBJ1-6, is DSGVTQTPKHLITATGQRVTLRCSPRSGDLSVYWYQQSLDQGLQFLIQYYNGEERAKGNILERFSAQQFPDLHSELNLSSLELGDSALYFCASSVETGGRSPLHFGNGTRLTVT.

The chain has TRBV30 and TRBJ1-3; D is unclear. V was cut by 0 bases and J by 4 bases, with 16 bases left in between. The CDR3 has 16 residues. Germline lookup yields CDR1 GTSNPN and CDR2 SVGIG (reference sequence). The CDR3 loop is CAWSVPTGVSGNTIYF. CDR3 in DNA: TGTGCCTGGAGTGTACCCACCGGGGTGTCCGGAAACACCATATATTTT.

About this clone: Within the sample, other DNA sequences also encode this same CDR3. The CDR3 nucleotides read TGTGCCAGCAGCTCTCTGAATTCACCCCTCCACTTT. Encoded protein: CASSSLNSPLHF. This sequence joins TRBV7-6 and TRBJ1-6; D gene ambiguous. Trimming removed 4 bases at V and 7 bases at J, with 5 bases between. The germline V gene has CDR1 SGHVS and CDR2 FNYEAQ. The CDR3 runs 12 residues.

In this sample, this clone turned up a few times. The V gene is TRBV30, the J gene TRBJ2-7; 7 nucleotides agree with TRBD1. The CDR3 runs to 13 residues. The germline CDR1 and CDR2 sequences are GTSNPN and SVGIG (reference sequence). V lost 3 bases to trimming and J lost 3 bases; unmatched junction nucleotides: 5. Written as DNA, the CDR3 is TGTGCCTGGAGCAAGGGACAGCTCTACGAGCAGTACTTC. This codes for CAWSKGQLYEQYF.

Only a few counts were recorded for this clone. The CDR3 bases are TGTGCCAGCAGCCTCCTGAGACTAGCGGGAGGGGGCGTACCAGAGACCCAGTACTTC. It codes for CASSLLRLAGGGVPETQYF. This chain joins TRBV7-9 and TRBJ2-5, with 14 bases that match TRBD2. Germline CDR1 is SEHNR and CDR2 is FQNEAQ (reference sequence). The CDR3 runs 19 residues. Trimming took 5 bases from V and 4 from J; bases not matched to a gene: 15.

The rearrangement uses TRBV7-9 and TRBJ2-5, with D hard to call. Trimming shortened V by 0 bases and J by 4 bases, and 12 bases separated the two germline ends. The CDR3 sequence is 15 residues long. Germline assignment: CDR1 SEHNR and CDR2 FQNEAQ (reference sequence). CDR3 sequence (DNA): TGTGCCAGCAGCTTAGCGCTGGCCAGCGTAGAGACCCAGTACTTC. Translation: CASSLALASVETQYF.

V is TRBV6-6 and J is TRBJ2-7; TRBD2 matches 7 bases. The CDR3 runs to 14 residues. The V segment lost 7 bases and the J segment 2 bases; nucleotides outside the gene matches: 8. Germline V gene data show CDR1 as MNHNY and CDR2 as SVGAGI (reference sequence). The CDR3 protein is CASNPSGTAYEQYF. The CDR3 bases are TGTGCCAGCAACCCGAGCGGGACTGCCTACGAGCAGTACTTC.

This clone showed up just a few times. Here the CDR3 reads CASSLEKGTGPYEQYF. The DNA of the CDR3 is TGTGCCAGCAGCCTCGAAAAGGGGACAGGGCCCTACGAGCAGTACTTC. The rearrangement uses TRBV7-8 and TRBJ2-7; 9 bases match TRBD1. Germline CDR1 and CDR2: SGHVS and FQNEAQ. After removal of 5 bases from V and 2 bases from J, the junction contained 10 bases not matched to a gene. The CDR3 is 16 amino acids.

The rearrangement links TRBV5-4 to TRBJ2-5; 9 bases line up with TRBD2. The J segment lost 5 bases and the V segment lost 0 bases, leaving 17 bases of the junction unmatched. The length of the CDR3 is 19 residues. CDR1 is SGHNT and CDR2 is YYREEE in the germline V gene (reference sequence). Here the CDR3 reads CASSLAVYSGGPAGETQYF. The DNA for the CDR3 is TGTGCCAGCAGCTTGGCCGTTTATAGCGGGGGCCCGGCCGGGGAGACCCAGTACTTC.

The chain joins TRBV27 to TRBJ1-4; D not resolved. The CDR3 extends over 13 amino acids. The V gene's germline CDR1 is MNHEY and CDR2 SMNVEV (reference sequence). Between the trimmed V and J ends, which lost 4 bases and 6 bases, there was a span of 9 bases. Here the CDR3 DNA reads TGTGCCAGCAGTTGGCGGCGGGATGAAAAACTGTTTTTT. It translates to CASSWRRDEKLFF. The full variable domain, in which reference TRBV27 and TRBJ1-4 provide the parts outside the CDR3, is EAQVTQNPRYLITVTGKKLTVTCSQNMNHEYMSWYRQDPGLGLRQIYYSMNVEVTDKGDVPEGYKVSRKEKRNFPLILESPSPNQTSLYFCASSWRRDEKLFFGSGTQLSVL.

CDR3 region: CAISDRTSISYEQYF. CDR3 bases: TGTGCCATCAGTGATCGGACTAGTATCTCCTACGAGCAGTACTTC. The V and J genes are TRBV10-3 and TRBJ2-7; 7 bases match TRBD2. The CDR3 loop spans 15 amino acids. Germline-derived CDR1 and CDR2 are ENHRY and SYGVKD. The V gene end was trimmed by 3 bases and the J gene end by 0 bases; junction bases not matched to a gene: 5.

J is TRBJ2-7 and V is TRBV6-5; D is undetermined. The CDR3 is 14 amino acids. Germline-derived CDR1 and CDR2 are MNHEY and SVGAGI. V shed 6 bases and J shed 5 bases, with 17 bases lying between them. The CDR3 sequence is CASSQRPPFDEQYF. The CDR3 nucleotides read TGTGCCAGCAGCCAGCGCCCCCCCTTCGACGAGCAGTACTTC.

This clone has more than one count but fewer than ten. CDR3 sequence: CASSHGGLAGGQETQYF. The CDR3 DNA reads TGCGCCAGCAGCCACGGGGGACTAGCGGGAGGGCAAGAGACCCAGTACTTC. The chain couples TRBV4-1 to TRBJ2-5; 16 nucleotides line up with TRBD2. The CDR3 contains 17 residues. CDR1 is MGHRA and CDR2 is YSYEKL in the germline V gene. V was pared by 3 bases and J by 2 bases, with 3 bases of the junction left unmatched.

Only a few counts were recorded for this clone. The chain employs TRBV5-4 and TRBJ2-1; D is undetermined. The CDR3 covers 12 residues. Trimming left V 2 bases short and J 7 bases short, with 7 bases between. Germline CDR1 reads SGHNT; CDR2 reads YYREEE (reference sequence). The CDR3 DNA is TGTGCCAGCAGCTTTAGACTTAATGAGCAGTTCTTC. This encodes CASSFRLNEQFF.

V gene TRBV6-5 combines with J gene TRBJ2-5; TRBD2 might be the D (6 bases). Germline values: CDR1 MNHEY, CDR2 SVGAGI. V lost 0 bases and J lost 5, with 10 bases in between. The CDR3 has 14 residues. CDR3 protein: CASSYSTGAETQYF. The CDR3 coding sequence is TGTGCCAGCAGTTACTCGACGGGAGCCGAGACCCAGTACTTC.

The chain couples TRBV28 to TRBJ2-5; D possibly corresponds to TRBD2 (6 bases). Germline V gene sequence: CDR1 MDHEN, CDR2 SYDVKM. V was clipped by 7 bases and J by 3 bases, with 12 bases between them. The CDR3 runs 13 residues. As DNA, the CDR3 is TGTGCCAGCAAAGGGACTTCTAAAGAGACCCAGTACTTC. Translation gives CASKGTSKETQYF. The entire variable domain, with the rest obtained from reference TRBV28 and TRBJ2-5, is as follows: DVKVTQSSRYLVKRTGEKVFLECVQDMDHENMFWYRQDPGLGLRLIYFSYDVKMKEKGDIPEGYSVSREKKERFSLILESASTNQTSMYLCASKGTSKETQYFGPGTRLLVL.

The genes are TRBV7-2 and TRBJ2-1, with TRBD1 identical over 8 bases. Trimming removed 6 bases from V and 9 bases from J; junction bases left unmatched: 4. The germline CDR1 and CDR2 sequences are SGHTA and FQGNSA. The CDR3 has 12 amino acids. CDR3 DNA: TGTGCCAGCAGTTTACAGGGGGGTGAGCAGTTCTTC. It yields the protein CASSLQGGEQFF.

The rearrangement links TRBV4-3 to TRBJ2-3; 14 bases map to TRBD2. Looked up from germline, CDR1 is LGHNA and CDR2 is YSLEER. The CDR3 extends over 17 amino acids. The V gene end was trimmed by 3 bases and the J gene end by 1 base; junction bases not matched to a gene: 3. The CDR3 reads CASSQGGLAGGTDTQYF. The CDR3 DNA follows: TGCGCCAGCAGCCAGGGGGGACTAGCGGGGGGCACAGATACGCAGTATTTT.

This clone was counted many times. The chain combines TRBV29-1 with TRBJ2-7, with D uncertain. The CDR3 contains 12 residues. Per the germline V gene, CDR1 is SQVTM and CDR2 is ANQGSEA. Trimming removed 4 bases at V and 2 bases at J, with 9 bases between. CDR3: CSVGYGAYEQYF. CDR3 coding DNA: TGCAGCGTTGGATACGGTGCCTACGAGCAGTACTTC.

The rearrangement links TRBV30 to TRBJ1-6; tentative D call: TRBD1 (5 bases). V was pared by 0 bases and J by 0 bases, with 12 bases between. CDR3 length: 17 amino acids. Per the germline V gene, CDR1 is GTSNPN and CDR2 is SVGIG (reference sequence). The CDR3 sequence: CAWSVSRTSSYNSPLHF. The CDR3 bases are TGTGCCTGGAGTGTGAGCAGGACAAGCTCCTATAATTCACCCCTCCACTTT. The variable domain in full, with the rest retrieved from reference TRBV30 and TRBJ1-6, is SQTIHQWPATLVQPVGSPLSLECTVEGTSNPNLYWYRQAAGRGLQLLFYSVGIGQISSEVPQNLSASRPQDRQFILSSKKLLLSDSGFYLCAWSVSRTSSYNSPLHFGNGTRLTVT.